The source of this T cell receptor (beta chain) is a study of regulatory T cells in long-lasting Graves disease. Time point: newly diagnosed GD, antithyroid drugs for less than 3 months. After RNA was extracted from PBMCs, the TCR library was made from it. Arm-PCR of CDR3 regions and iRepertoire HTBI primers were used to build TCR beta libraries. Each CDR3 protein is one row after TCRdb ran MiXCR on the multiplex PCR reads. The top ten hold over 20% of the sample, which has 300,000 to 400,000 distinct CDR3 sequences, roughly a sixth seen once. In its sample, this clonotype was seen once. The CDR3 runs to 15 residues. Trimming cost V 6 bases and J 4 bases, with 16 bases left between them. Germline V gene lookup returns CDR1 KGHSH and CDR2 LQKENI.

The genes are TRBV18 and TRBJ1-5, with D unresolved. Here the sequenced sample was peripheral blood mononuclear cells (PBMCs), taken at new diagnosis, from a patient treated with antithyroid drugs. This receptor was obtained from a female donor with Graves disease. The CDR3 reads CASSEEAGVNQPQHF. In DNA form, the CDR3 reads TGTGCCAGCTCCGAGGAAGCAGGAGTGAATCAGCCCCAGCATTTT.